This TCR beta chain was captured by sequencing in a study of shared clonotypes between healthy human individuals (dated by TCRdb to 2020 to 2022). Background on the whole study: The cohort included a few men and a couple of women between 18 and 49 years of age. For each donor, three plates each were used for CD4 naive and CD4 memory, two plates were used for CD8 naive, and one plate was used for CD8 memory. Blood TCR repertoires of four to six healthy adults were deeply sequenced to estimate repertoire size and the extent of clonotype sharing between individuals. To increase sequencing depth and limit assay-specific biases, TCR repertoire library preparation and sequencing were carried out by different laboratories using diverse techniques. Leukapheresis yielded between about 0.94 and 8.9 billion PBMCs per donor.

There are a few counts of this clone. The specificity of this receptor is unknown. Nothing much larger sits one base from this clone, and base qualities are not available. Using the deep immunoSEQ assay, TCR CDR3 regions were amplified from genomic DNA by multiplex PCR. Extracted genomic DNA from each cell subset was spread evenly across all wells of several immunoSEQ 96-well plates, with each plate serving as a replicate. For sorted subsets, 200 to 250 ng of genomic DNA, equivalent to 30,000 or so T cell genomes, went into each replicate PCR. Purified libraries were quantified with a Qubit 3.0 fluorometer, sized on a Bioanalyzer 2100, and re-quantified with the KAPA Library Quantification kit. A separate single-read 150-cycle Illumina NextSeq 550 flow cell was used to sequence each immunoSEQ 96-well plate. The paper's data handling went like this. The immunoSEQ output contained only junctional sequences without quality scores, so filtering could not match that applied to full-length reads. Sequences were annotated with PyIR, a Python wrapper for IgBLAST v1.9, using IMGT germline references to assign V/J genes and CDR3. Reads were removed for weak V/J assignments (E-value above 1e-6), missing CDR3, stop codons, out-of-frame junctions, or ambiguous translated residues. V3J clonotypes were defined as sequences sharing the same inferred V gene, J gene, and CDR3 amino acid sequence. The percentage overlap between two repertoires was calculated by dividing the number of shared unique clonotypes by the size of the smaller repertoire. Repertoire richness was assessed with RTK rarefaction, the Chao1 estimator, and Recon v2.1 estimates of unobserved clonotypes. Generation probabilities for all TCRbeta clonotypes obtained by the gDNA method from a handful of donors were computed using OLGA. Sourced from immuneACCESS, this table was stored by TCRdb with only in-frame sequences that have V and J called. A share of the clones is absent; for the studies checked, an unresolved V gene accounts for under half, and the remainder has no known explanation. Clonal size and the V and J genes are those of that table, whereas D and trimming came from the DNA. For this sample there are 550,000 to 700,000 clones; around 78% appear just once. The ten largest clones represent around 1.7% of the sample.

The donors were healthy, HIV-negative adults who had no recently reported acute infections or vaccinations. All donors were Caucasian adults living in Nashville, Tennessee, USA. CD4+ T cells were enriched by magnetic negative selection; naive cells were then positively selected on CD45RA, and the negative fraction formed the memory subset. Blood was obtained by leukapheresis, after which PBMCs were separated by Ficoll-Histopaque density gradient centrifugation and cryopreserved in liquid nitrogen vapor phase. Purity and quantity of every magnetically sorted T cell population were checked by analytical flow cytometry. From each sorted fraction, genomic DNA was isolated and quantified by UV absorbance on a Nanodrop 2000c. The CDR3 runs 13 residues from the cysteine to the phenylalanine. The sequence is cut down to CDR3 DNA, 39 bases in frame from base 1. From V the trimming removes 6 bases and from J it removes 6 bases, while the gene matches leave 3 bases of the junction unaccounted for. The germline V gene sets CDR1 to SNHLY and CDR2 to FYNNEI.

Summary of the overall study and its limitations: When a handful of donors were compared, the shared fraction of clonotypes was around 5.1% for naive CD4, around 3.5% for naive CD8, about 2.4% for memory CD4, and 0.35% to 0.4% for memory CD8. Even with the large sequencing depth, rarefaction of the sorted-subset datasets indicated that sequencing was incomplete. Pairwise subsampling indicated that sequencing depth was expected to affect the degree of clonotype sharing among donors. Compared with non-shared clonotypes, clonotypes shared by all four sorted-subset donors had higher generation probabilities. Only blood was sampled, and tissue TCR repertoires likely differ from those in blood. Because the study included only a small number of donors, the genetic and exposure-history diversity represented was limited. Larger estimated clonotype richness was generally found for naive subsets than for memory subsets.

This TCR was recovered from a woman in her thirties in good health. Sequenced sample: memory CD4+ T cells sorted from blood. In the paper's terms, the cell subset or site label means: CD45RA-negative fraction. Recombination joined TRBV2 with TRBJ2-3; 10 of the junction bases match TRBD2. The CDR3 corresponds to CASRLAGGDTQYF. The nucleotide sequence reads as follows: TGTGCCAGCAGATTAGCGGGAGGTGATACGCAGTATTTT.